The sequence of this T cell receptor (beta chain) was determined in a study of T cells in Graves' hyperthyroidism and ophthalmopathy (dated by TCRdb to the late 2010s). Regarding the complete study: Peripheral blood samples were taken at the time of initial diagnosis, prior to any treatment. The paper reports TCR Vbeta CDR3 sequencing of 140 or so peripheral blood samples: some 44 ophthalmopathy, roughly 74 hyperthyroidism and about 17 progressor patients. In roughly six Graves' hyperthyroidism patients, the study also compared T-cell repertoires from thyroid tissue with T-cell repertoires from blood. The approximately 100 discovery patients were randomly divided into training and test sets at a 7:3 ratio. A discovery cohort of fewer than 110 patients, 43 with Graves' ophthalmopathy and approximately 55 with stable Graves' hyperthyroidism, was used to find distinguishing TCR V-J signatures. An independent validation cohort of fewer than 20 hyperthyroidism patients and 17 patients who later progressed to ophthalmopathy tested prospective prediction of ophthalmopathy. Once sampling was done, hyperthyroidism patients were given methimazole at a starting dose of 30 mg daily, whereas ophthalmopathy patients were given high-dose intravenous methylprednisolone.

Overall study results and their limits: In validation, the model predicted progression to ophthalmopathy with approximately 71% sensitivity and 72% to 75% specificity, a median of about 6.7 months before onset. No statistical method was used to fix the sample size in advance, and group allocation was not hidden from the investigators. Most expanded thyroid clonotypes (frequency above 0.001) were also detected in blood, a finding suggesting that blood repertoires may reflect thyroid immune responses. A model built on a 13 V-J signature distinguished ophthalmopathy from stable hyperthyroidism, reaching around 88% sensitivity and around 82% specificity in cross-validation and 80%/75% in testing.

The hyperthyroidism patients were between 18 and 65 years old and newly diagnosed, with a disease duration of less than 2 months. The study excluded patients with uncontrolled infections, other autoimmune diseases, pregnancy or lactation. Diagnoses relied on clinical symptoms, serum thyroxine and TRAb, thyroid ultrasound and orbital computed tomography. Blood from progressor patients was drawn when they were first diagnosed with hyperthyroidism, before any ophthalmopathy symptoms appeared. PBMCs were separated from roughly 10 ml of fresh peripheral blood using Ficoll-Paque density gradient centrifugation. Progressor patients were initially diagnosed with Graves' hyperthyroidism and developed ophthalmopathy during follow-up. Trizol reagent was used to extract total RNA, and RNA quality was then checked on an Agilent 2100 Bioanalyzer. From the cysteine through the phenylalanine, the CDR3 covers 16 amino acids. This entry keeps only the CDR3 DNA: 48 bases, framed from base 1. The V end gives up 0 bases and the J end 2 bases, leaving 6 bases in the junction not matched to a gene. CDR1 is given as MGHRA and CDR2 as YSYEKL, both from the germline V gene.

The TCR beta CDR3 regions were amplified from RNA transcripts. The TCR CDR3 was subjected to a first round of RT-PCR using the HTBI primer set and the Qiagen OneStep RT-PCR kit. Libraries were constructed in a second round of multiplex PCR, after which size selection and purification were carried out. The libraries were sequenced on an Illumina HiSeq2000 using paired-end 100 bp reads. Processing in the source paper ran as follows. SOAPnuke was used to process the raw data, removing reads that contained adapters or uncalled bases, had a mean Phred below 15, or lacked an exact match to the constant primer or identifier. High-quality paired reads were merged using COPE v1.2.5, and each unique nucleotide sequence was defined as a clonotype. Clonotypes were aligned to IMGT TRBV, TRBD and TRBJ reference segments using MiTCR v1.1. Only V-J combinations with frequency above 0.0001, covering about 99% of repertoires, were analysed. A TCS score was defined as the ratio of F50 (clonal expansion) to E x V (chaos), with BLOSUM62-based TCRdist applied between CDR3 peptides within each V-J. Welch's t-statistics and random forest reduced 500 to 650 V-J features to about 12, which were used in a naive Bayes classifier (R e1071). TCRdb itself trimmed the public reads at Q25 with fastp, ran MiXCR and retained productive beta chains. Merged by CDR3 protein, the rows form single entries marked with the most common genes and DNA. The V and J calls shown here were made by TCRdb, not taken from the authors' results. The sample table shows 650,000 to 850,000 distinct CDR3 sequences, and 18% are seen once. The top ten clonotypes cover over 15% of the sample.

Worth noting for this clonotype: Its binding antigen is unknown. The sample holds no much larger clone one base away, and base qualities are not on file.

Sequencing was done on a sample of blood. In this chain, TRBV4-1 is recombined with TRBJ1-2, with TRBD1 matching 7 junction bases. The receptor comes from a woman in her forties or fifties with Graves' hyperthyroidism that later progressed to Graves' ophthalmopathy. At the DNA level, the sequence is TGCGCCAGCAGCCAAGAAGACAGGGACACAAACTATGGCTACACCTTC. Translated, this gives CASSQEDRDTNYGYTF.